This TCR beta chain was sequenced for a study of shared clonotypes between healthy human individuals. On the study more broadly: Per donor, three plates held CD4 naive cells, three held CD4 memory, two held CD8 naive and one held CD8 memory.

Everyone who donated was a Caucasian adult who lived in Nashville, Tennessee. CD4+ cells were split into CD45RA+ naive and CD45RA-negative memory subsets. This clone showed up just once. In the same sample, other DNA sequences code for this CDR3. Germline trimming cut 4 bases from V and 4 bases from J; bases unmatched to any gene: 2. This CDR3 has 13 amino acids. CDR1 and CDR2 from the germline V gene are LNHDA and SQIVND (reference sequence). Sequencing used immunoSEQ multiplex PCR; TCRdb keeps in-frame clones, though not all of them. The table has 2 million to 2.5 million clones, 85% to 95% seen once; the top ten hold 0.39%.

The sequence was obtained from a man between 18 and 35 years old in good health. Some clones in this sample may be carry-over from other donors' samples. V is TRBV19 and J is TRBJ2-7; TRBD1 matches at 9 bases. Sequencing used naive CD4+ T cells from PBMCs. Sample subset: CD45RA+ positively selected. The CDR3 region is CASSRTGEYEQYF. The CDR3 bases are TGTGCCAGTAGTAGGACAGGGGAATACGAGCAGTACTTC.